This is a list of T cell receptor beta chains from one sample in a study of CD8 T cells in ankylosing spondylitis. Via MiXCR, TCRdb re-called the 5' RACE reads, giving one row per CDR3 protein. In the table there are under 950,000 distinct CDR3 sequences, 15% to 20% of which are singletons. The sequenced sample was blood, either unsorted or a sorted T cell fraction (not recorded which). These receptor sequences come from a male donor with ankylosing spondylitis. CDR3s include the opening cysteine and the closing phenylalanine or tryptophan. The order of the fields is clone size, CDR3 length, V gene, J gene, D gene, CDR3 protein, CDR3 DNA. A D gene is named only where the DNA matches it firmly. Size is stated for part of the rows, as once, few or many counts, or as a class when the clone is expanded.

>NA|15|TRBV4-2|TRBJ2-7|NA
CASSQDLGGAYEQYF
TGTGCCAGCAGCCAAGATTTGGGGGGAGCCTACGAGCAGTACTTC
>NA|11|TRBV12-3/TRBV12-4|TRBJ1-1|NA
CASSVNTDAFF
TGTGCCAGCAGTGTTAACACTGATGCTTTCTTT
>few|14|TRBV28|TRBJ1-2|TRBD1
CASSFTGGDVGYTF
TGTGCCAGCAGTTTCACAGGGGGCGATGTTGGCTACACCTTC
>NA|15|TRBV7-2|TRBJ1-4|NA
CASSTPDPGGEKLFF
TGTGCCAGCAGCACCCCGGACCCTGGGGGTGAAAAACTGTTTTTT
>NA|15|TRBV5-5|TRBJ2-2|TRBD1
CASSKRDRDDEELFF
TGTGCCAGCAGTAAACGGGACAGGGACGACGAGGAGCTGTTTTTT
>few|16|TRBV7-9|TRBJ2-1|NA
CASSLASGERHNEQFF
TGTGCCAGCAGCTTAGCGTCGGGGGAGAGGCACAATGAGCAGTTCTTC
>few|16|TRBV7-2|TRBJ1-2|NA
CASSLLGAGAGYGYTF
TGTGCCAGCAGCTTATTGGGGGCAGGGGCAGGCTATGGCTACACCTTC
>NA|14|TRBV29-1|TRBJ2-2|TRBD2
CSFSGASNTGELFF
TGCAGCTTTAGCGGGGCTTCGAACACCGGGGAGCTGTTTTTT
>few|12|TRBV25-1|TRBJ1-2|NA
CASSDNNYGYTF
TGTGCCAGCAGTGACAATAACTATGGCTACACCTTC
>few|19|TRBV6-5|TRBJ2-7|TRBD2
CASSYLTSGLAGGVTEQYF
TGTGCCAGCAGTTACTTAACCTCGGGACTAGCGGGGGGGGTTACGGAGCAGTACTTC
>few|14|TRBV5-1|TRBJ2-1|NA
CASTLLATYNEQFF
TGCGCCAGCACCTTACTAGCCACTTACAATGAGCAGTTCTTC
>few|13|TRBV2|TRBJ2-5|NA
CASSKMYQETQYF
TGTGCCAGCAGTAAAATGTACCAAGAGACCCAGTACTTC
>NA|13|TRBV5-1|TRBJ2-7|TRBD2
CASRAGEGYEQYF
TGCGCCAGCAGAGCGGGAGAGGGGTACGAGCAGTACTTC
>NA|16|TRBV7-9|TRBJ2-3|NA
CASSSAGALGTDTQYF
TGTGCCAGCAGCTCAGCCGGGGCCCTTGGCACAGATACGCAGTATTTT
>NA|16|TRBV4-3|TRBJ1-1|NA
CASSQVLVQMNTEAFF
TGCGCCAGCAGCCAAGTTCTAGTACAGATGAACACTGAAGCTTTCTTT
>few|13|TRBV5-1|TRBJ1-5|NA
CASSGLPDQPQHF
TGCGCCAGCTCCGGACTGCCCGATCAGCCCCAGCATTTT
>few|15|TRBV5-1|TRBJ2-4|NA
CASSLAGVLENIQYF
TGCGCCAGCAGCTTGGCCGGGGTTCTGGAAAACATTCAGTACTTC
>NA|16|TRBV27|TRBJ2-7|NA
CASSPAPITPAYEQYF
TGTGCCAGCAGTCCCGCCCCTATAACTCCGGCCTACGAGCAGTACTTC
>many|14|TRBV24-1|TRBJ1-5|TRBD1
CATSDRGDSWPQHF
TGTGCCACCAGTGATCGAGGGGACAGTTGGCCCCAGCATTTT
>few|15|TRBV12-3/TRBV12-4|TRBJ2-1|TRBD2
CASSLAGGMNNEQFF
TGTGCCAGCAGTTTAGCGGGGGGGATGAACAATGAGCAGTTCTTC
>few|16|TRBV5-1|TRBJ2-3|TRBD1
CASSPRQGRSGDTQYF
TGCGCCAGCAGTCCCAGACAGGGGCGGTCAGGAGATACGCAGTATTTT
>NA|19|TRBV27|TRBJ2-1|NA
CASSFSPSPGRSFNDEQFF
TGTGCCAGCAGTTTCTCACCATCGCCGGGCCGTAGTTTCAATGATGAGCAGTTCTTC
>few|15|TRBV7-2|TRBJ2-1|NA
CASSFDSLNYNEQFF
TGTGCCAGCAGCTTTGACAGTTTAAACTACAATGAGCAGTTCTTC
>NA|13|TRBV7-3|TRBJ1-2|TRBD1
CASSPGQAYGYTF
TGTGCCAGCAGCCCGGGACAGGCTTATGGCTACACCTTC
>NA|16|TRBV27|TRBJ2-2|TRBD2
CASSLLRGGNTGELFF
TGTGCCAGCAGTTTATTACGGGGGGGGAACACCGGGGAGCTGTTTTTT
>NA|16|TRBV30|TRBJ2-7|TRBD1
CAWSISSWDRSYEQYF
TGTGCCTGGAGTATAAGTTCCTGGGACAGAAGCTACGAGCAGTACTTC
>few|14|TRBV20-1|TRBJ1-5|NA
CSASRGPGNQPQHF
TGCAGTGCTAGTCGGGGGCCCGGCAATCAGCCCCAGCATTTT
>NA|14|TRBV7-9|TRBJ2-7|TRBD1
CASSLDRDRYEQYF
TGTGCCAGCAGCTTGGACAGGGACCGCTACGAGCAGTACTTC
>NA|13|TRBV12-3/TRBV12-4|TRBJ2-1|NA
CASSLRVFHEQFF
TGTGCCAGCAGTTTACGGGTTTTCCATGAGCAGTTCTTC
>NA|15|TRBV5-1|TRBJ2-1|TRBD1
CASSLADRTYNEQFF
TGCGCCAGCAGCTTGGCGGACAGGACTTACAATGAGCAGTTCTTC
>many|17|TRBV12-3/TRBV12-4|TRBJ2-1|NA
CASSLRLQQGGVNEQFF
TGTGCCAGCAGTCTCCGACTTCAACAAGGAGGCGTTAATGAGCAGTTCTTC
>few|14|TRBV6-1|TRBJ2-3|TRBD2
CASSISGGAGTQYF
TGTGCCAGCTCTATTAGCGGGGGGGCGGGTACGCAGTATTTT
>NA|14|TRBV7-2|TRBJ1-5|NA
CASSKGLFNRPQHF
TGTGCCAGCAGTAAGGGGTTATTCAATCGGCCCCAGCATTTT
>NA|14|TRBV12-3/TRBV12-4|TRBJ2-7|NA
CASSLGTTSYEQYF
TGTGCCAGCAGTTTGGGGACCACTTCCTACGAGCAGTACTTC
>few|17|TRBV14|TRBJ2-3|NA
CASSQDWAAGYPDTQYF
TGTGCCAGCAGCCAAGATTGGGCGGCAGGGTATCCAGATACGCAGTATTTT
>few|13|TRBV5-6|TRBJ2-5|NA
CASSWDYQETQYF
TGTGCCAGCAGCTGGGACTACCAAGAGACCCAGTACTTC